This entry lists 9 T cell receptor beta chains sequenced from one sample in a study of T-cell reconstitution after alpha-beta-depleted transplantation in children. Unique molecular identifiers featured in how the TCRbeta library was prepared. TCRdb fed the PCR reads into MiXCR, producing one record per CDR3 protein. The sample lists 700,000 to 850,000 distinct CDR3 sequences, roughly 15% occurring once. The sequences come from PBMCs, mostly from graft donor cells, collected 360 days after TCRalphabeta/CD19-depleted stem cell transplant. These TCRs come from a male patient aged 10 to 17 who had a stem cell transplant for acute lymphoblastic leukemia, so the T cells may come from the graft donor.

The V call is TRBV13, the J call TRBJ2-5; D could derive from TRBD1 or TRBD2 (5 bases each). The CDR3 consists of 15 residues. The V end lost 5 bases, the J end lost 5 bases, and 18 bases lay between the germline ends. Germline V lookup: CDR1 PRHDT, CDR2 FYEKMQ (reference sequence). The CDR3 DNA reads TGTGCCAGCAGCGCACCCCCGGGACCTCGGGAGACCCAGTACTTC. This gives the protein CASSAPPGPRETQYF.

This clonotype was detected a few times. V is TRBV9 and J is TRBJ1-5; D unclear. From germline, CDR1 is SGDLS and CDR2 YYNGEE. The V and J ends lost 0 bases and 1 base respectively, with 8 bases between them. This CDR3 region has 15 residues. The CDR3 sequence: CASSVDGLSNQPQHF. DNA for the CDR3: TGTGCCAGCAGCGTAGACGGACTAAGCAATCAGCCCCAGCATTTT.

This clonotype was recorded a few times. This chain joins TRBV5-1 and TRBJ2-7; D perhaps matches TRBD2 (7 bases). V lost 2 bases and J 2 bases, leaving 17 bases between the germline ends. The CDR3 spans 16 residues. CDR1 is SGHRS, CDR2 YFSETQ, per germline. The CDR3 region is CASSFARGGTPYEQYF. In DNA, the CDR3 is TGCGCCAGCAGCTTCGCGAGGGGGGGGACCCCCTACGAGCAGTACTTC.

The CDR3 loop is CASSAYRNPFQQYF. CDR3 nucleotides: TGTGCCAGCAGCGCCTATAGGAACCCATTCCAGCAGTATTTT. The V and J genes are TRBV7-9 and TRBJ2-3, with no clear D. V lost 5 bases to trimming and J lost 11 bases, with 20 bases between them. The CDR3 runs 14 residues. Germline V gene lookup returns CDR1 SEHNR and CDR2 FQNEAQ (reference sequence).

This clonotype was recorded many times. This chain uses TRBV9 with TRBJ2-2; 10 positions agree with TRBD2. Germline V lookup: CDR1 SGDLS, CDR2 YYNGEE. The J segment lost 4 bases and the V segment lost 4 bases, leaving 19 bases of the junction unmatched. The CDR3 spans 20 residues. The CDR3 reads CASSPRGLAGDVSGTGELFF. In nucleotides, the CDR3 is TGTGCCAGCAGCCCCCGAGGCCTAGCGGGAGATGTGAGCGGCACCGGGGAGCTGTTTTTT. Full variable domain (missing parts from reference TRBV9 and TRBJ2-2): DSGVTQTPKHLITATGQRVTLRCSPRSGDLSVYWYQQSLDQGLQFLIQYYNGEERAKGNILERFSAQQFPDLHSELNLSSLELGDSALYFCASSPRGLAGDVSGTGELFFGEGSRLTVL.

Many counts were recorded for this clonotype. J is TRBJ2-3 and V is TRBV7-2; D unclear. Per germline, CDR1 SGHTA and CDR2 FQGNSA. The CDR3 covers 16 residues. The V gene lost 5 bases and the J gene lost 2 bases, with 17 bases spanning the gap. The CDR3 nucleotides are TGTGCCAGCAGCCCAATCTGGACCCTTATCACAGATACGCAGTATTTT. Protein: CASSPIWTLITDTQYF. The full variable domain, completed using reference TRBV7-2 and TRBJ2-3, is GAGVSQSPSNKVTEKGKDVELRCDPISGHTALYWYRQSLGQGLEFLIYFQGNSAPDKSGLPSDRFSAERTGGSVSTLTIQRTQQEDSAVYLCASSPIWTLITDTQYFGPGTRLTVL.

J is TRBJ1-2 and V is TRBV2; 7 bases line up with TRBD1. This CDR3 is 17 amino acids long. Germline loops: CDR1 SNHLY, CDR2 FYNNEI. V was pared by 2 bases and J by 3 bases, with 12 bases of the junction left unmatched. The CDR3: CASSERRGQPTDYGYTF. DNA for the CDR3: TGTGCCAGCAGTGAAAGAAGGGGACAGCCTACCGACTATGGCTACACCTTC.

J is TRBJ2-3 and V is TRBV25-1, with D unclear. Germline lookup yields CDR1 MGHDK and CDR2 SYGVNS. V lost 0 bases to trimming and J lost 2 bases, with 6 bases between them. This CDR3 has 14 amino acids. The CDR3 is CASSEYRNTDTQYF. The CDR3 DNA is TGTGCCAGCAGTGAATACCGGAACACAGATACGCAGTATTTT.

This CDR3 reads CAISETLWGKTNEKLFF. The CDR3 region has the DNA TGTGCCATCAGTGAGACTCTTTGGGGGAAGACTAATGAAAAACTGTTTTTT. The J gene is TRBJ1-4, the V gene TRBV10-3, with D possibly being TRBD1 (5 bases). This CDR3 contains 17 residues. Germline V gives CDR1 ENHRY, CDR2 SYGVKD. The V and J ends lost 2 bases and 2 bases respectively, with 15 bases between them.